This T cell receptor beta chain was sequenced during a study of blood T cell repertoires in COVID-19. Study overall: From T cells, B-cell-depleted T cells, or PBMCs came the material, which was cDNA or gDNA.

The CDR3 spans 12 residues. Germline V gives CDR1 SGHAT, CDR2 FQDESV (reference sequence). V gave up 5 bases and J gave up 7 bases, with 12 bases separating them. Authors' processing steps: Scientists estimated how many nucleated cells there were by amplifying reference gene primers. Assay used: immunoSEQ multiplex PCR; TCRdb lists only in-frame clones, some missing. Clone size and V and J calls were adopted from that table, with D and trimming inferred from the DNA. Of roughly 47,000 clones in the sample, 75% to 90% are singletons; the top ten hold about a third. Followed longitudinally, the Seattle patients had been enrolled during active infection. In this sample, this clone turned up once.

The TCR was taken from a woman older than 75 with COVID-19, enrolled during active disease. V usage is TRBV11-1 and J usage is TRBJ2-7, with D perhaps TRBD1 (6 bases). The sequencing sample was made of peripheral blood. Here the CDR3 reads CASSLLDREQYF. The CDR3 region has the DNA TGTGCCAGCAGCCTGCTCGACAGGGAGCAGTACTTC. The entire variable domain, with the rest obtained from reference TRBV11-1 and TRBJ2-7, is as follows: EAEVAQSPRYKITEKSQAVAFWCDPISGHATLYWYRQILGQGPELLVQFQDESVVDDSQLPKDRFSAERLKGVDSTLKIQPAELGDSAMYLCASSLLDREQYFGPGTRLTVT.